These 30 T cell receptor beta chains share one sample of origin, sequenced in a study of shared clonotypes between healthy human individuals (TCRdb year 2020). The library relied on the immunoSEQ multiplex PCR assay. TCRdb's version of the immuneACCESS table is confined to in-frame rearrangements and falls short of the full clone set. An unresolved V gene accounts for under half of the shortfall where checked; the remainder is of unknown origin. The sample has approximately 2.3 million clones on record, 85% to 95% of them singletons. The top ten constitute about 0.37% of the sample. The sample consisted of naive CD4+ T cells from PBMCs. The cell subset or site label of this sample denotes: CD45RA+ positively selected. Source of these receptors: a man aged 18 to 30 in good health. Some clones in this sample may be carry-over from other donors' samples.

This clone was observed once. The rearrangement joins TRBV29-1 to TRBJ1-5; D gene unclear. V was cut by 4 bases and J by 6 bases, with 10 bases left in between. CDR1 is SQVTM, CDR2 ANQGSEA, per germline. The CDR3 covers 12 residues. The CDR3 loop reads CSVVRQPQPQHF. The CDR3 DNA follows: TGCAGCGTTGTCAGGCAGCCTCAGCCCCAGCATTTT. The entire variable domain, with the rest obtained from reference TRBV29-1 and TRBJ1-5, is as follows: SAVISQKPSRDICQRGTSLTIQCQVDSQVTMMFWYRQQPGQSLTLIATANQGSEATYESGFVIDKFPISRPNLTFSTLTVSNMSPEDSSIYLCSVVRQPQPQHFGDGTRLSIL.

The rearrangement joins TRBV15 to TRBJ1-1; 9 bases align to TRBD1. CDR1 LNHNV and CDR2 YYDKDF come from the germline V gene (reference sequence). Trimming at V came to 3 bases and at J to 0 bases, leaving 2 bases not matched to a gene. The CDR3 loop spans 15 amino acids. CDR3 sequence: CATSSGTGMNTEAFF. The DNA of the CDR3 is TGTGCCACCAGCAGCGGGACAGGGATGAACACTGAAGCTTTCTTT. Complete variable domain (other parts from reference TRBV15 and TRBJ1-1): DAMVIQNPRYQVTQFGKPVTLSCSQTLNHNVMYWYQQKSSQAPKLLFHYYDKDFNNEADTPDNFQSRRPNTSFCFLDIRSPGLGDTAMYLCATSSGTGMNTEAFFGQGTRLTVV.

Worth noting for this clone: Additional DNA sequences in this sample encode the identical CDR3. The V gene is TRBV7-9, the J gene TRBJ2-5; TRBD2 is a possible D gene (5 bases). The germline V and J ends were trimmed by 2 bases and 2 bases, with 9 bases remaining between them. Germline CDR1 is SEHNR and CDR2 is FQNEAQ (reference sequence). This CDR3 spans 14 amino acids. As DNA, the CDR3 is TGTGCCAGCAGCTTACAAAGCGGACAAGAGACCCAGTACTTC. Protein: CASSLQSGQETQYF.

The rearrangement joins TRBV7-8 to TRBJ2-3, with D uncertain. The V and J ends lost 4 bases and 8 bases respectively, with 7 bases between them. The CDR3 length is 11 residues. Per germline, CDR1 SGHVS and CDR2 FQNEAQ. CDR3 nucleotides: TGTGCCAGCAGCTCCGCGGCTACGCAGTATTTT. Translating gives CASSSAATQYF.

The chain joins TRBV2 to TRBJ1-2; maybe TRBD1 (5 bases). V lost 7 bases, J lost 4 bases, and 16 bases lay in between. Germline V gene sequence: CDR1 SNHLY, CDR2 FYNNEI. CDR3 length: 14 amino acids. CDR3 sequence: CASTLGRDLYGYTF. The DNA for the CDR3 is TGTGCCAGCACCTTAGGGAGGGACCTCTATGGCTACACCTTC.

The chain uses TRBV15 and TRBJ1-4; no reliable D call. The V end was cut by 3 bases, the J end by 8 bases, with 7 bases between. CDR3 size: 12 residues. Germline V gene sequence: CDR1 LNHNV, CDR2 YYDKDF (reference sequence). The CDR3 sequence: CATSRNSEKLFF. As DNA, the CDR3 is TGTGCCACCAGCAGGAACAGCGAAAAACTGTTTTTT.

The V gene is TRBV28, the J gene TRBJ1-5, with no clear D. The germline V gene encodes CDR1 MDHEN and CDR2 SYDVKM. The CDR3 runs 14 residues. Trimming pared 7 bases from V and 5 bases from J, leaving 15 bases between. The CDR3 DNA follows: TGTGCCAGCAACCACCAGGTGGGCGATCAGCCCCAGCATTTT. It codes for CASNHQVGDQPQHF.

This clone was found once. The V call is TRBV18, the J call TRBJ1-4; the match to TRBD1 covers 11 bases. V was clipped by 6 bases and J by 6 bases; unmatched bases: 0. CDR1 and CDR2 (germline): KGHSH, LQKENI. The CDR3 is made up of 13 amino acids. CDR3 sequence reads: CASSGQGDEKLFF. The CDR3 nucleotides are TGTGCCAGCTCGGGACAGGGGGATGAAAAACTGTTTTTT.

This chain links TRBV11-2 with TRBJ1-1; D might be TRBD1 (5 bases). The V gene's germline CDR1 is SGHAT and CDR2 FQNNGV. V lost 2 bases and J lost 0, with 13 bases in between. The CDR3 extends over 16 amino acids. The CDR3 protein is CASSLTGGTLNTEAFF. DNA of the CDR3: TGTGCCAGCAGCTTAACGGGGGGGACTCTGAACACTGAAGCTTTCTTT.

A remark on this clone: Other nucleotide sequences in the sample specify the same CDR3. The V gene is TRBV7-2, the J gene TRBJ1-5; D remains ambiguous. V lost 5 bases, J lost 1 base, and 9 bases lay in between. The CDR3 length is 14 residues. Germline V gene sequence: CDR1 SGHTA, CDR2 FQGNSA. The CDR3 reads CASSPTVSNQPQHF. CDR3 coding DNA: TGTGCCAGCAGCCCGACGGTAAGCAATCAGCCCCAGCATTTT.

The chain is built from TRBV5-1 and TRBJ2-2; D not resolved. The V and J ends lost 2 bases and 8 bases respectively, with 10 bases between them. CDR1 and CDR2 from the germline V gene are SGHRS and YFSETQ. The CDR3 contains 13 residues. The CDR3, as DNA: TGCGCCAGCAGCTTCCCTTTTTCTGGGGAGCTGTTTTTT. Protein: CASSFPFSGELFF.

The table lists this clone with a few counts. The chain employs TRBV19 and TRBJ1-1; no definite D call. The CDR3 has 11 amino acids. Trimming left V 3 bases short and J 10 bases short, with 9 bases between. CDR1 is LNHDA, CDR2 SQIVND, per germline (reference sequence). CDR3 sequence (DNA): TGTGCCAGTAGTATGAGGGATCGAGCTTTCTTT. Its protein product is CASSMRDRAFF.

The genes are TRBV28 and TRBJ2-7, with 9 nucleotides matching TRBD1. The V segment lost 6 bases and the J segment 7 bases; nucleotides outside the gene matches: 13. Germline CDR1 MDHEN, CDR2 SYDVKM. The CDR3 runs to 15 residues. DNA of the CDR3: TGTGCCAGCAGCCGCCCCGGGACAGGGTCCGGTGAGCAGTACTTC. Protein sequence: CASSRPGTGSGEQYF.

Here the CDR3 reads CATSREQRGYNEQFF. DNA for the CDR3: TGTGCCACCAGCAGAGAACAGCGGGGTTACAATGAGCAGTTCTTC. This chain joins TRBV15 and TRBJ2-1, with 7 bases that match TRBD2. CDR3 length: 15 residues. V trimming: 0 bases; J trimming: 4 bases; junction bases outside the gene matches: 3. Per the germline V gene, CDR1 is LNHNV and CDR2 is YYDKDF (reference sequence).

This sequence joins TRBV4-1 and TRBJ2-7, with D tentatively TRBD2 (6 bases). V gave up 6 bases and J gave up 0 bases, with 12 bases separating them. Germline V gene sequence: CDR1 MGHRA, CDR2 YSYEKL. The CDR3 length is 14 residues. The CDR3: CASRAGLSSYEQYF. The CDR3 DNA reads as TGCGCCAGCAGGGCGGGACTCTCCTCCTACGAGCAGTACTTC.

The gene calls are TRBV4-1 and TRBJ2-5, with 9 positions matching TRBD2. The J call may be incorrect, as the DNA end agrees better with TRBJ2-7. The CDR3 covers 15 residues. The V gene's germline CDR1 is MGHRA and CDR2 YSYEKL. In nucleotides, the CDR3 is TGCGCCAGCAGCCGAGGTAGCGGGAGTGGCCACGAGCAGTACTTC. Translated: CASSRGSGSGHEQYF.

The CDR3, as DNA: TGTGCCAGCAGCTTTAGCGGAAATTACAATGAGCAGTTCTTC. Amino acid sequence: CASSFSGNYNEQFF. This chain connects TRBV7-8 to TRBJ2-1; the D gene is possibly TRBD2 (6 bases). This CDR3 spans 14 amino acids. Germline V gives CDR1 SGHVS, CDR2 FQNEAQ. Between the trimmed V and J ends, which lost 3 bases and 4 bases, there was a span of 10 bases.

The rearrangement joins TRBV15 to TRBJ1-5; no reliable D call. V lost 0 bases and J 0 bases, leaving 12 bases between the germline ends. The CDR3 consists of 17 residues. CDR1 and CDR2 from the germline V gene are LNHNV and YYDKDF (reference sequence). DNA for the CDR3: TGTGCCACCAGCAGAGAACCCGGGTCCTATAGCAATCAGCCCCAGCATTTT. This sequence encodes CATSREPGSYSNQPQHF.

The CDR3 region is CASSPQPTGELFF. The CDR3 DNA follows: TGTGCCAGCAGCCCCCAGCCCACCGGGGAGCTGTTTTTT. This rearrangement joins TRBV7-3 to TRBJ2-2; D unresolved. The CDR3 sequence is 13 residues long. Trimming shortened V by 5 bases and J by 4 bases, and 8 bases separated the two germline ends. Germline CDR1 reads SGHTA; CDR2 reads FQGTGA. The complete variable domain, with remaining parts taken from reference TRBV7-3 and TRBJ2-2, reads GAGVSQTPSNKVTEKGKYVELRCDPISGHTALYWYRQSLGQGPEFLIYFQGTGAADDSGLPNDRFFAVRPEGSVSTLKIQRTERGDSAVYLCASSPQPTGELFFGEGSRLTVL.

The J gene is TRBJ2-7, the V gene TRBV27, with TRBD1 identical over 10 bases. Germline-derived CDR1 and CDR2 are MNHEY and SMNVEV (reference sequence). The junction had 4 bases not matched to a gene; V was cut back by 5 bases and J by 3 bases. The CDR3 length is 14 residues. CDR3 DNA sequence: TGTGCCAGCAGTGGGACAGGGGCCTTCTACGAGCAGTACTTC. As protein: CASSGTGAFYEQYF.

The chain combines TRBV28 with TRBJ2-5; D could derive from TRBD1 or TRBD2 (5 bases each). Trimming removed 7 bases from V and 5 bases from J, with 11 bases in between. There are 12 residues in the CDR3. Per germline, CDR1 MDHEN and CDR2 SYDVKM. The CDR3 spells CASTGTAETQYF. Here the CDR3 DNA reads TGTGCCAGCACGGGGACGGCCGAGACCCAGTACTTC.

The gene calls are TRBV7-2 and TRBJ2-1; 7 bases line up with TRBD1. Germline CDR1 reads SGHTA; CDR2 reads FQGNSA. V was pared by 5 bases and J by 0 bases, with 7 bases of the junction left unmatched. The CDR3 has 16 residues. The CDR3 nucleotides read TGTGCCAGCAGCGATCCGACAGGGTTCTCCTACAATGAGCAGTTCTTC. This gives the protein CASSDPTGFSYNEQFF.

V is TRBV7-2 and J is TRBJ1-5; 8 bases are shared with TRBD1. J gave up 4 bases and V 4 bases, and 9 bases lay outside the gene matches. This CDR3 comprises 16 residues. Germline V gene sequence: CDR1 SGHTA, CDR2 FQGNSA. The CDR3 DNA reads as TGTGCCAGCAGCTCCCTCCGTGACAGGGGAAATCAGCCCCAGCATTTT. This sequence encodes CASSSLRDRGNQPQHF.

The V call is TRBV14, the J call TRBJ2-1, with TRBD2 identical over 11 bases. The length of the CDR3 is 16 residues. V trimming: 1 base; J trimming: 10 bases; junction bases outside the gene matches: 9. Germline-derived CDR1 and CDR2 are SGHDN and FVKESK. The CDR3 DNA reads as TGTGCCAGCAGCCAAGTTTTACTAGCGGGAGACGGGGAGCAGTTCTTC. Its protein is CASSQVLLAGDGEQFF.

About this clone itself: The DNA is omitted, as the CDR3 cannot be located on it reliably, and the CDR3 follows TCRdb's listing. The CDR3 protein is CASSLVGWGIRSSVDF. The V and J genes are TRBV11-3 and TRBJ2-7. The CDR3 totals 16 residues, both ends included. Germline V CDR1 and CDR2: SGHNT, YENEEA.

The V gene is TRBV27, the J gene TRBJ2-1; the match to TRBD1 covers 8 bases. Trimming took 6 bases from V and 10 from J; bases not matched to a gene: 14. CDR1 and CDR2 (germline): MNHEY, SMNVEV (reference sequence). CDR3 length: 15 residues. DNA of the CDR3: TGTGCCAGCAGCCAGTATCCTACAGGGGGTTACGAGCAGTTCTTC. It is translated as CASSQYPTGGYEQFF.

The rearrangement links TRBV29-1 to TRBJ1-1; possible D gene TRBD1, 5 bases. The CDR3 runs to 13 residues. CDR1 and CDR2 from the germline V gene are SQVTM and ANQGSEA. The V gene lost 3 bases and the J gene lost 5 bases, with 13 bases spanning the gap. DNA for the CDR3: TGCAGCGTTGACTGGGGAAGGGGAACTGAAGCTTTCTTT. Amino acids: CSVDWGRGTEAFF. The whole variable domain, remainder taken from reference TRBV29-1 and TRBJ1-1, is SAVISQKPSRDICQRGTSLTIQCQVDSQVTMMFWYRQQPGQSLTLIATANQGSEATYESGFVIDKFPISRPNLTFSTLTVSNMSPEDSSIYLCSVDWGRGTEAFFGQGTRLTVV.

The V gene is TRBV25-1, the J gene TRBJ2-1; 10 nucleotides agree with TRBD1. The germline V gene encodes CDR1 MGHDK and CDR2 SYGVNS. V lost 6 bases and J lost 7; bases outside the gene matches: 12. This CDR3 has 16 residues. CDR3 region: CASSQRGTGDGNEQFF. In nucleotides, the CDR3 is TGTGCCAGCAGCCAAAGGGGGACAGGGGATGGGAATGAGCAGTTCTTC.

This clone showed up just once. The chain combines TRBV6-5 with TRBJ1-5, with D unresolved. CDR1 MNHEY and CDR2 SVGAGI come from the germline V gene. There are 14 residues in the CDR3. The V and J ends lost 0 bases and 4 bases respectively, with 7 bases between them. Here the CDR3 reads CASSYSNGNQPQHF. In DNA form, the CDR3 reads TGTGCCAGCAGTTACTCGAATGGGAATCAGCCCCAGCATTTT.

This clone has only one observation. The chain combines TRBV6-1 with TRBJ1-3; D call uncertain. Trimming removed 1 base from V and 7 bases from J, with 5 bases in between. The V gene's germline CDR1 is MNHNS and CDR2 SASEGT. This CDR3 is built from 12 residues. The CDR3 sequence is CASSEGRNTIYF. The CDR3 bases are TGTGCCAGCAGTGAAGGGAGGAACACCATATATTTT.